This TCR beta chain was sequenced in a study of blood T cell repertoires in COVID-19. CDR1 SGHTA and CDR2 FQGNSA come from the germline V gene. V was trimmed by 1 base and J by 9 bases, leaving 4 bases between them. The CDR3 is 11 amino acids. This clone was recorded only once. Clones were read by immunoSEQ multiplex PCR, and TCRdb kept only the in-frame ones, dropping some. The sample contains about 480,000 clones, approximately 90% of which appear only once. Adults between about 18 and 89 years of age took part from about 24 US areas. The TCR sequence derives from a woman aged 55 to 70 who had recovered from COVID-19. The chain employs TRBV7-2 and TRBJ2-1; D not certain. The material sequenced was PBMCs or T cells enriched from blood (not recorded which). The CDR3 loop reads CASSLGPEQFF. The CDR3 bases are TGTGCCAGCAGCTTAGGGCCTGAGCAGTTCTTC.